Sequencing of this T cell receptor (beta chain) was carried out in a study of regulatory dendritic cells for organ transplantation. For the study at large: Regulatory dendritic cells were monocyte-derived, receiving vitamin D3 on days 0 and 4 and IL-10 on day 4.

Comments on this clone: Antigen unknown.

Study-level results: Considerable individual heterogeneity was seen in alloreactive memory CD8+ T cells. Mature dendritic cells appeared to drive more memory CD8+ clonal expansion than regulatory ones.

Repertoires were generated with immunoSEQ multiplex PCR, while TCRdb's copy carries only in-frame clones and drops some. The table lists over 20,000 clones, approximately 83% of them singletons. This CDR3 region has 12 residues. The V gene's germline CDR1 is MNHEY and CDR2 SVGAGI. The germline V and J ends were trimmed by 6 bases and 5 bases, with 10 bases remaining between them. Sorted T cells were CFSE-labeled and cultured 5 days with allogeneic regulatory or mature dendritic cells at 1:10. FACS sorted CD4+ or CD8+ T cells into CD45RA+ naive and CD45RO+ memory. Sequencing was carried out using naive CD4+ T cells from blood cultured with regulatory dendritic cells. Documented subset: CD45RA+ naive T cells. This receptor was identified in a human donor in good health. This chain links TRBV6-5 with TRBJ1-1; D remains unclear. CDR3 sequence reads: CASSRGETEAFF. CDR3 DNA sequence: TGTGCCAGCAGCCGAGGAGAGACTGAAGCTTTCTTT.